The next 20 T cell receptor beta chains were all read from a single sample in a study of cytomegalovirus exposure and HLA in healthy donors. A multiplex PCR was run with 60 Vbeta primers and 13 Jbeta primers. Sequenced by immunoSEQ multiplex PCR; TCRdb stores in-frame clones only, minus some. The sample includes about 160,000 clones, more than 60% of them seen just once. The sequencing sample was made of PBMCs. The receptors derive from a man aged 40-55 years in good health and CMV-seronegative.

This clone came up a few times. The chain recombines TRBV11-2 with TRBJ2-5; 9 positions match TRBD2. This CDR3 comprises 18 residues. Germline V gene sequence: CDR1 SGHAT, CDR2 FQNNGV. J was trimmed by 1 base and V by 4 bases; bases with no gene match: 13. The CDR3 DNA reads TGTGCCAGCAGCTCCTATGGGGCGGTAGCGGGGGCCCAAGAGACCCAGTACTTC. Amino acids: CASSSYGAVAGAQETQYF.

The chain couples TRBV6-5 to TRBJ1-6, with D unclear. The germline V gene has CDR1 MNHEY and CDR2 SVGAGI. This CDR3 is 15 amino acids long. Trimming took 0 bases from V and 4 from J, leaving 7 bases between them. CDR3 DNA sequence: TGTGCCAGCAGTTACTCGGAGTGGTATAATTCACCCCTCCACTTT. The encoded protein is CASSYSEWYNSPLHF.

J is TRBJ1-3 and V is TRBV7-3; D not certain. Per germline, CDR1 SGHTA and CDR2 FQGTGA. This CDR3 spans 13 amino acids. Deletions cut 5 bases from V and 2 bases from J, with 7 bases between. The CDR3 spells CASSPTAGNTIYF. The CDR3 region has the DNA TGTGCCAGCAGCCCAACGGCTGGAAACACCATATATTTT. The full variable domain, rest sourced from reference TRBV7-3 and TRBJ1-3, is GAGVSQTPSNKVTEKGKYVELRCDPISGHTALYWYRQSLGQGPEFLIYFQGTGAADDSGLPNDRFFAVRPEGSVSTLKIQRTERGDSAVYLCASSPTAGNTIYFGEGSWLTVV.

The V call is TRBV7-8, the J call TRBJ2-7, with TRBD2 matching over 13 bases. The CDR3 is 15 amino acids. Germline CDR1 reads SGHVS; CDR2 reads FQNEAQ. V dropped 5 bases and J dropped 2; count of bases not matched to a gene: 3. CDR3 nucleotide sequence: TGTGCCAGCAGCCGGGGACTAGCGGGGCCCTACGAGCAGTACTTC. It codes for CASSRGLAGPYEQYF.

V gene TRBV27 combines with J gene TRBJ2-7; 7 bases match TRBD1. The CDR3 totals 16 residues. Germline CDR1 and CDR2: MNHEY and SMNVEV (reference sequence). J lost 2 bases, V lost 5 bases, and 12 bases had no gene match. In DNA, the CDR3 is TGTGCCAGCAGTCCAACGAGACGGGACAGCACCTACGAGCAGTACTTC. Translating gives CASSPTRRDSTYEQYF.

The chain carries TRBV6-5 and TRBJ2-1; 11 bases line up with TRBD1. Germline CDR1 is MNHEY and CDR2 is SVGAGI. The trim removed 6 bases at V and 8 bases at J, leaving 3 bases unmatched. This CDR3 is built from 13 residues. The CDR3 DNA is TGTGCCAGCAGGGTGGGACAGGGGGATGAGCAGTTCTTC. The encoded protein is CASRVGQGDEQFF.

In DNA, the CDR3 is TGTGCCTGGAGTGTCCGGGGATACACAGATACGCAGTATTTT. Amino acid sequence: CAWSVRGYTDTQYF. The V and J genes are TRBV30 and TRBJ2-3, with D possibly being TRBD2 (5 bases). The germline gives CDR1 GTSNPN, CDR2 SVGIG (reference sequence). V was clipped by 0 bases and J by 2 bases, with 9 bases between them. CDR3 size: 14 residues.

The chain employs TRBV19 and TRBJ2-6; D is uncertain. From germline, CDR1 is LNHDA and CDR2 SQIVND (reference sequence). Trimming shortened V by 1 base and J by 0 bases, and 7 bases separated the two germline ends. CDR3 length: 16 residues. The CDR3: CASSIVWASGANVLTF. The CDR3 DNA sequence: TGTGCCAGTAGTATAGTCTGGGCCTCTGGGGCCAACGTCCTGACTTTC.

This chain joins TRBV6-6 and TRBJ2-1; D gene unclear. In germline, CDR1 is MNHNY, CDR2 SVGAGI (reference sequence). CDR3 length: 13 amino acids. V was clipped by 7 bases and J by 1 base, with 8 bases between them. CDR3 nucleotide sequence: TGTGCCAGCAAGTCAGAATCCTACAATGAGCAGTTCTTC. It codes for CASKSESYNEQFF.

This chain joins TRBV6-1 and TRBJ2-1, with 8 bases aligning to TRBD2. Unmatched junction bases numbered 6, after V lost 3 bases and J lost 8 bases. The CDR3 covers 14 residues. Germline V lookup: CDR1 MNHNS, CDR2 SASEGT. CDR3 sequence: CASSDRGGQDEQFF. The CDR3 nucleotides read TGTGCCAGCAGTGACCGGGGGGGCCAGGATGAGCAGTTCTTC.

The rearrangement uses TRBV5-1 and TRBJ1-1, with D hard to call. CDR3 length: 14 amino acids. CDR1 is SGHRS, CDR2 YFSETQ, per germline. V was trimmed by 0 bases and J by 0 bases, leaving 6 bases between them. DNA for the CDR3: TGCGCCAGCAGCTTGGATCCAATGAACACTGAAGCTTTCTTT. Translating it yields CASSLDPMNTEAFF.

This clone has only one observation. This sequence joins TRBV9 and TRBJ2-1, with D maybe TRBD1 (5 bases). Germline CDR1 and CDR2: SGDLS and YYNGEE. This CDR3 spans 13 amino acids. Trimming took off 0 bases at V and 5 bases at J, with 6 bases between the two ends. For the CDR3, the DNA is TGTGCCAGCAGCGTAGTAGGGGACAATGAGCAGTTCTTC. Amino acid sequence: CASSVVGDNEQFF.

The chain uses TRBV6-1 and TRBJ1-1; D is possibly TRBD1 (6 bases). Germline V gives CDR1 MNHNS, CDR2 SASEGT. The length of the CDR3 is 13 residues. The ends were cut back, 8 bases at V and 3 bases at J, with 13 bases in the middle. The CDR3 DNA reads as TGTGCCAGCCCAGGGGTCGTACACACTGAAGCTTTCTTT. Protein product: CASPGVVHTEAFF.

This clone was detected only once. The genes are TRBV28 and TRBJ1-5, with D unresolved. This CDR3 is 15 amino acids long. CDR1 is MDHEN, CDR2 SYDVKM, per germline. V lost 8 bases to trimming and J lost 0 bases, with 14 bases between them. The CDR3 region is CASSLPGSSNQPQHF. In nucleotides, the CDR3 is TGTGCCAGCTCGCTTCCGGGGAGTAGCAATCAGCCCCAGCATTTT. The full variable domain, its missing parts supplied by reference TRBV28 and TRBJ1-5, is DVKVTQSSRYLVKRTGEKVFLECVQDMDHENMFWYRQDPGLGLRLIYFSYDVKMKEKGDIPEGYSVSREKKERFSLILESASTNQTSMYLCASSLPGSSNQPQHFGDGTRLSIL.

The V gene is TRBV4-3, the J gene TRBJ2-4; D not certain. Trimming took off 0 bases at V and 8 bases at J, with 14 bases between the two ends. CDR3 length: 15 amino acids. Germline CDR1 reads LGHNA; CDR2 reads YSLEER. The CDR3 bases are TGCGCCAGCAGCCAAGATAGGAGTCGGGTGCACATTCAGTACTTC. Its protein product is CASSQDRSRVHIQYF.

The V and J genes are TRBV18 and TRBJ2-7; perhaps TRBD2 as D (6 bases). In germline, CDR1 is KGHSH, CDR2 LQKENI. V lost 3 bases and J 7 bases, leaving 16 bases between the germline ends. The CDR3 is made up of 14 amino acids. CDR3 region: CASSPSVAGIEQYF. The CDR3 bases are TGTGCCAGCTCACCTTCGGTTGCGGGGATAGAGCAGTACTTC.

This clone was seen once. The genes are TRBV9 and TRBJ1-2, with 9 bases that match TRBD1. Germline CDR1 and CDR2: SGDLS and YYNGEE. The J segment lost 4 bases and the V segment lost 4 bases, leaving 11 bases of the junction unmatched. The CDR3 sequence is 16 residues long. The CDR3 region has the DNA TGTGCCAGCAGCTTAACACAGGGGGCGCTAGGCTATGGCTACACCTTC. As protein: CASSLTQGALGYGYTF.

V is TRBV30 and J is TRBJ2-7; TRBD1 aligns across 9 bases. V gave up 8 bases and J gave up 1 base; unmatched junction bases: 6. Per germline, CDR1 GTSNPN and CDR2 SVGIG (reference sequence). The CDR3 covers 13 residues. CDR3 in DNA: TGTGCCCTGTCCGGGACAGGGTCCTACGAGCAGTACTTC. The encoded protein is CALSGTGSYEQYF.

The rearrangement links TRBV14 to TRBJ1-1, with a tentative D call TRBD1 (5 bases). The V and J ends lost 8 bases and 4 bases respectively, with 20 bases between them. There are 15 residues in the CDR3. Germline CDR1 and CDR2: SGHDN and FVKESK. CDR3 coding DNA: TGTGCCAGCTCGAAAATTTCAGGGAGGGGCACTGAAGCTTTCTTT. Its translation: CASSKISGRGTEAFF.

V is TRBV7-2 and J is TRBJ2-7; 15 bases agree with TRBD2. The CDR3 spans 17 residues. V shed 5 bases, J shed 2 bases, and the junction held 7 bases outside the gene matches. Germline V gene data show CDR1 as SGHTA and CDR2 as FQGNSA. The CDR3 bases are TGTGCCAGCAGCGTGGGACTAGCGGGGGGACCTACCTACGAGCAGTACTTC. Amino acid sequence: CASSVGLAGGPTYEQYF.